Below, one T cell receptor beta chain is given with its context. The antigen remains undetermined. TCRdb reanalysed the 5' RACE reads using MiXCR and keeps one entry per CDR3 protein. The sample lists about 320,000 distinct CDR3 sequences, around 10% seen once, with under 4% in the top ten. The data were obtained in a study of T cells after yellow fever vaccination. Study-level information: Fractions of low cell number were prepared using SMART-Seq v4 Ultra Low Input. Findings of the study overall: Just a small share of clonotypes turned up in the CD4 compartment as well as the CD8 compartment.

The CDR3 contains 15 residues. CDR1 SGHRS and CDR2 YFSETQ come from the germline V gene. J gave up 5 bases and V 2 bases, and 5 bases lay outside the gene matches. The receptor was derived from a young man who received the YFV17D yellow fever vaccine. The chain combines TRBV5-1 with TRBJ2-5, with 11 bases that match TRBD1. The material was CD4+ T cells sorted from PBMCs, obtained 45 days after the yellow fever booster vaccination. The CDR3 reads CASSFGTGGEETQYF. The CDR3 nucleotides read TGCGCCAGCAGCTTTGGGACAGGGGGAGAGGAGACCCAGTACTTC.